Sequencing of this T cell receptor beta chain was carried out in a study of beta chain features in type 1 diabetes. Unmatched junction bases numbered 3, after V lost 7 bases and J lost 2 bases. Germline-derived CDR1 and CDR2 are SGHRS and YFSETQ. This CDR3 is 14 amino acids long. General observations from the study: Because the template was cDNA, high-expressing cells might be over-represented. Type 1 diabetes patients had moderately but significantly shorter TCRB CDR3s in all four CD4+ subsets.

Sequencing targeted expressed TCRB transcripts, as all isolated RNA had been reverse transcribed. Profiled with immunoSEQ multiplex PCR; TCRdb holds only in-frame clones, not every one. The profile shows about 160,000 clones, 7.5% to 9.5% of them singletons. Regarding this clone: Antigen unknown.

The sequenced material came from central memory CD4+ T cells from blood. The rearrangement links TRBV5-1 to TRBJ2-6; 7 nucleotides agree with TRBD1. The receptor's source is a young woman with type 1 diabetes. The CDR3 loop is CASGQEPGANVLTF. CDR3 coding DNA: TGCGCCAGCGGACAGGAACCTGGGGCCAACGTCCTGACTTTC.